A selection of T cell receptor beta chains follows, all from one sample in a study of cytomegalovirus exposure and HLA in healthy donors. The table came from immunoSEQ multiplex PCR; TCRdb's copy has only in-frame clones and leaves some out. In the table there are about 140,000 clones, roughly two thirds of which are singletons. The sequencing sample was made of PBMCs. These receptors came from a human donor in good health. The CDR3 runs from the conserved cysteine through the conserved F or W. D genes are given only for firm matches. The size of a clone is reported for some rows only, either as once, few or many, or as a class for expanded clones.

CDR3 | DNA | D | V | size | J
CASSVSGGRTGELFF | TGTGCCAGCAGCGTATCAGGGGGCCGGACCGGGGAGCTGTTTTTT | TRBD1 | TRBV9 | . | TRBJ2-2
CASSSSRQGAKETQYF | TGTGCCAGCAGCTCGTCGAGACAGGGGGCAAAAGAGACCCAGTACTTC | TRBD1 | TRBV7-9 | . | TRBJ2-5
CASSSRQAYTGELFF | TGTGCCAGCAGCTCACGACAGGCCTACACCGGGGAGCTGTTTTTT | . | TRBV13 | . | TRBJ2-2
CASSSLYSSKNYEQYF | TGTGCCAGCAGTTCCCTCTATTCGTCCAAAAACTACGAGCAGTACTTC | . | TRBV28 | once | TRBJ2-7
CASSVGFGASTDTQYF | TGTGCCAGCAGCGTAGGATTTGGGGCCTCCACAGATACGCAGTATTTT | . | TRBV9 | . | TRBJ2-3
CASSQGLAGREDTQYF | TGTGCCAGCAGCCAGGGACTAGCGGGAAGGGAAGATACGCAGTATTTT | TRBD2 | TRBV4-2 | . | TRBJ2-3
CASSQDRTGIDEQFF | TGCGCCAGCAGCCAAGATCGGACAGGGATCGATGAGCAGTTCTTC | TRBD1 | TRBV4-1 | . | TRBJ2-1
CASSYPGYGYTF | TGTGCCAGCAGTTATCCGGGCTATGGCTACACCTTC | . | TRBV6-5 | . | TRBJ1-2
CASSRREGIYNEQFF | TGTGCCAGCAGCAGGAGGGAGGGGATCTACAATGAGCAGTTCTTC | TRBD2 | TRBV9 | . | TRBJ2-1
CASSPSRLGQGARETQYF | TGTGCCAGCAGCCCAAGCCGACTAGGACAGGGGGCGCGGGAGACCCAGTACTTC | TRBD1 | TRBV7-6 | . | TRBJ2-5
CASSPRQGREQYF | TGCGCCAGCAGCCCGAGACAGGGGAGGGAGCAGTACTTC | . | TRBV4-1 | . | TRBJ2-5
CASSEINNQPQHF | TGTGCCAGCAGTGAAATCAATAATCAGCCCCAGCATTTT | . | TRBV2 | once | TRBJ1-5
CASSFRRRDEQYF | TGTGCCAGCAGTTTCCGGAGGAGGGACGAGCAGTACTTC | . | TRBV28 | . | TRBJ2-7
CASSLAGGAYNEQFF | TGTGCCAGCAGCTTGGCGGGAGGGGCGTACAATGAGCAGTTCTTC | TRBD2 | TRBV5-6 | . | TRBJ2-1
CASSLSEGYGYTF | TGCGCCAGCAGCTTATCCGAGGGTTATGGCTACACCTTC | . | TRBV5-1 | few | TRBJ1-2
CASSVDQSYEQYF | TGTGCCAGCAGCGTAGACCAGTCCTACGAGCAGTACTTC | . | TRBV9 | few | TRBJ2-7
CASSRLAGVPDTQYF | TGTGCCAGCAGTCGACTAGCGGGAGTCCCAGATACGCAGTATTTT | TRBD2 | TRBV7-2 | few | TRBJ2-3
CASSLVVGLYF | TGTGCCAGCAGCTTAGTCGTCGGTTTGTACTTC | . | TRBV11-2 | . | TRBJ2-7
CASSESARSYTDTQYF | TGTGCCAGCAGTGAATCGGCTAGAAGTTACACAGATACGCAGTATTTT | . | TRBV6-1 | . | TRBJ2-3
CASSLGLHRVPGANVLTF | TGTGCCAGCAGCTTGGGCCTCCACAGGGTACCTGGGGCCAACGTCCTGACTTTC | . | TRBV5-4 | . | TRBJ2-6
CASLGQGLYEQYF | TGCGCCAGCCTGGGACAGGGGCTCTACGAGCAGTACTTC | TRBD1 | TRBV10-2 | . | TRBJ2-7
CASSPRYRTGLPLNYGYTF | TGTGCCAGCAGCCCGCGATATAGGACAGGGCTCCCCTTGAACTATGGCTACACCTTC | TRBD1 | TRBV5-6 | few | TRBJ1-2
CASSFDRGPYNEQFF | TGTGCCAGCAGCTTCGACAGGGGCCCCTACAATGAGCAGTTCTTC | TRBD1 | TRBV7-2 | few | TRBJ2-1
CASSQVSQDREQFF | TGTGCCAGCAGCCAAGTTTCACAGGATAGGGAGCAGTTCTTC | . | TRBV14 | . | TRBJ2-1
CASSPARDRVIDTQYF | TGTGCCAGCAGCCCCGCCCGGGACAGGGTGATAGATACGCAGTATTTT | TRBD1 | TRBV5-4 | . | TRBJ2-3
CASSPSLMGLGEKLFF | TGTGCCAGCAGCCCGTCTCTCATGGGACTTGGTGAAAAACTGTTTTTT | . | TRBV7-8 | . | TRBJ1-4
CASRVMDRGPSNYGYTF | TGCGCCAGCAGGGTTATGGACAGGGGGCCCTCTAACTATGGCTACACCTTC | TRBD1 | TRBV10-2 | . | TRBJ1-2